One and the same sample provided the 8 T cell receptor beta chains below, sequenced in a study of identical twins. TCRdb called the 5' RACE reads again in MiXCR, with one record for every CDR3 protein. The sample holds about 720,000 distinct CDR3 sequences, about 18% seen once. These data also formed part of another study, on T cells expressing NK-cell markers.

Sequenced sample: PBMCs. Every receptor here comes from a woman between 18 and 30 years old in good health.

CDR3 nucleotide sequence: TGTGCCAGCAGCCTGGGGGGTGATCGTTACAATGAGCAGTTCTTC. Its translation: CASSLGGDRYNEQFF. The chain uses TRBV7-9 and TRBJ2-1, with D perhaps matching TRBD2 (6 bases). The germline V and J ends were trimmed by 5 bases and 4 bases, with 15 bases remaining between them. Germline CDR1 is SEHNR and CDR2 is FQNEAQ (reference sequence). The CDR3 totals 15 residues.

There are a few counts of this clonotype. This chain uses TRBV7-2 with TRBJ2-2; no definite D call. V shed 5 bases and J shed 5 bases, with 12 bases lying between them. The CDR3 extends over 14 amino acids. Germline V gene lookup returns CDR1 SGHTA and CDR2 FQGNSA. The DNA for the CDR3 is TGTGCCAGCAGCGGGCGACAAGATACCGGGGAGCTGTTTTTT. Translated: CASSGRQDTGELFF.

The rearrangement uses TRBV29-1 and TRBJ1-1, with a possible D match to TRBD1 (5 bases). Deletions cut 2 bases from V and 6 bases from J, with 19 bases between. The CDR3 contains 15 residues. Germline-derived CDR1 and CDR2 are SQVTM and ANQGSEA. CDR3 DNA: TGCAGCGTTGAAAGGGTGCTGACGGGGGTAGCTGAAGCTTTCTTT. This codes for CSVERVLTGVAEAFF.

This clonotype was counted between two and nine times. The CDR3 region has the DNA TGCAGTGCTAGTTACCGCCTGCGGGCCAATGAGCAGTTCTTC. Protein sequence: CSASYRLRANEQFF. The chain uses TRBV20-1 and TRBJ2-1; D may be TRBD2 (5 bases). V shed 3 bases and J shed 6 bases, with 15 bases lying between them. There are 14 residues in the CDR3. Germline lookup yields CDR1 DFQATT and CDR2 SNEGSKA (reference sequence).

The chain joins TRBV6-1 to TRBJ1-5; 7 bases align to TRBD1. Trimming cost V 7 bases and J 2 bases; bases outside gene matches: 8. The CDR3 sequence is 15 residues long. Germline assignment: CDR1 MNHNS and CDR2 SASEGT. The CDR3 sequence is CASKAQGNGNQPQHF. In DNA form, the CDR3 reads TGTGCCAGCAAAGCACAGGGGAACGGCAATCAGCCCCAGCATTTT.

This clonotype showed up just a few times. The chain is built from TRBV12-3 or TRBV12-4 and TRBJ2-1, with D perhaps TRBD2 (6 bases). Deletions cut 6 bases from V and 4 bases from J, with 19 bases between. The CDR3 has 16 residues. In DNA, the CDR3 is TGTGCCAGCAGCCGAACTGGAGGGCCTAAATACAATGAGCAGTTCTTC. It encodes CASSRTGGPKYNEQFF.

The V and J genes are TRBV12-3 or TRBV12-4 and TRBJ2-7; D ambiguous. Trimming took 7 bases from V and 4 from J, leaving 11 bases between them. The CDR3 length is 12 residues. CDR3 loop: CASISPSYEQYF. The CDR3 DNA follows: TGTGCCAGCATTTCACCTAGTTACGAGCAGTACTTC.

The V gene is TRBV12-3 or TRBV12-4, the J gene TRBJ2-5; D gene ambiguous. The CDR3 is 15 residues long. The V end was cut by 0 bases, the J end by 0 bases, with 8 bases between. CDR3 DNA sequence: TGTGCCAGCAGTTTAGCGGACCAGTACCAAGAGACCCAGTACTTC. This sequence encodes CASSLADQYQETQYF.